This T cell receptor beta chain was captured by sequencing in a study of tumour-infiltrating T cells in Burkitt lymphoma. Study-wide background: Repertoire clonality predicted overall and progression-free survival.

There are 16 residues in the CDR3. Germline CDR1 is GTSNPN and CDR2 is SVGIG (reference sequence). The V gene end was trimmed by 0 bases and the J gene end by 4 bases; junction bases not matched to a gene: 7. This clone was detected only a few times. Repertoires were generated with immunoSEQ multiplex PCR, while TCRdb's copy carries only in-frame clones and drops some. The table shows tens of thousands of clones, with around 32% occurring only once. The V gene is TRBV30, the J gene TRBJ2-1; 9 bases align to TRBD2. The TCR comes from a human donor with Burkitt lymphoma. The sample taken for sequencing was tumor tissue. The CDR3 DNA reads TGTGCCTGGAGTGTACCCAGCGGGGGGTTATACAATGAGCAGTTCTTC. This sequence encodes CAWSVPSGGLYNEQFF.